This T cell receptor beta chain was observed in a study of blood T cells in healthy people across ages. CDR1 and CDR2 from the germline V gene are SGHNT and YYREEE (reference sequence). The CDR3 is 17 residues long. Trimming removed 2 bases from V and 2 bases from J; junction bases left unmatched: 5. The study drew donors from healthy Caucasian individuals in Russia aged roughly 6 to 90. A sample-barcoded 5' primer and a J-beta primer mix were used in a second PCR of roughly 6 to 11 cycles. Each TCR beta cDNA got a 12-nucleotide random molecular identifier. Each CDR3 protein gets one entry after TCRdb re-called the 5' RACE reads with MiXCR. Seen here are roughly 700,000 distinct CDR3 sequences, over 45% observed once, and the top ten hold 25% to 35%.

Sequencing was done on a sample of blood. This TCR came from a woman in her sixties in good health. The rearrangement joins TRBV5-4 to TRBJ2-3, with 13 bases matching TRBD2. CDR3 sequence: CASSFRLAGGSTDTQYF. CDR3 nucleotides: TGTGCCAGCAGCTTTCGACTAGCGGGAGGCTCCACAGATACGCAGTATTTT.